This T cell receptor (beta chain) came from a study of blood T cell repertoires in COVID-19. This clone has just a few counts. V dropped 3 bases and J dropped 6; count of bases not matched to a gene: 6. Germline CDR1 and CDR2: SGHVS and FQNEAQ. The CDR3 consists of 15 residues. The method was immunoSEQ multiplex PCR; TCRdb's version includes in-frame clones alone and lacks a portion of them. Of almost 70,000 clones listed, 89% were seen once; the top ten hold about 5%. The sequence derives from a woman in her fifties or sixties with active COVID-19. The chain has TRBV7-8 and TRBJ2-7, with 12 bases lining up with TRBD2. Sequencing was done on a sample of peripheral blood. The CDR3 coding sequence is TGTGCCAGCAGCTTGACTAGCGGGAGTTCGAGCGAGCAGTACTTC. This encodes CASSLTSGSSSEQYF.